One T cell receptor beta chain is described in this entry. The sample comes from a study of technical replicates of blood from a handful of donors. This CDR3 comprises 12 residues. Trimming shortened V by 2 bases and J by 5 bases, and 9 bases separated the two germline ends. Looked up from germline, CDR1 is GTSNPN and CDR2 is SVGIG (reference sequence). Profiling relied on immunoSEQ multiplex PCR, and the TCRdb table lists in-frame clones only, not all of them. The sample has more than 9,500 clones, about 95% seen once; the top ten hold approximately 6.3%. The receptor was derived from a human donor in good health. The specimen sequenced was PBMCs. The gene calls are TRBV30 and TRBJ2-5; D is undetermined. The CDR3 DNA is TGTGCCTGGAGTCTGATCGCGGAGACCCAGTACTTC. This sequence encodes CAWSLIAETQYF.